One and the same sample provided the 23 T cell receptor beta chains below, sequenced in a study of cytomegalovirus exposure and HLA in healthy donors. The PCR contained 60 Vbeta and 13 Jbeta primers. The protocol was immunoSEQ multiplex PCR, while the TCRdb copy is restricted to in-frame clones and leaves out a portion. Of about 86,000 clones in the sample, about 85% were seen once. Sequences were obtained from PBMCs. Receptors were obtained from a woman aged 40-49 years in good health and CMV-seropositive.

The chain is built from TRBV7-6 and TRBJ1-1; D gene unclear. Germline-derived CDR1 and CDR2 are SGHVS and FNYEAQ. V lost 6 bases and J lost 0, with 8 bases in between. The CDR3 contains 13 residues. The CDR3 sequence is CASRSQVNTEAFF. The CDR3 nucleotides are TGTGCCAGCAGGTCCCAGGTGAACACTGAAGCTTTCTTT. Complete variable domain (other parts from reference TRBV7-6 and TRBJ1-1): GAGVSQSPRYKVTKRGQDVALRCDPISGHVSLYWYRQALGQGPEFLTYFNYEAQQDKSGLPNDRFSAERPEGSISTLTIQRTEQRDSAMYRCASRSQVNTEAFFGQGTRLTVV.

The chain couples TRBV6-1 to TRBJ1-5, with a weak D call TRBD1 (6 bases). The CDR3 consists of 13 residues. In germline, CDR1 is MNHNS, CDR2 SASEGT. Trimming pared 7 bases from V and 3 bases from J, leaving 10 bases between. The CDR3: CASTRQANQPQHF. The DNA of the CDR3 is TGTGCCAGCACCCGACAGGCCAATCAGCCCCAGCATTTT.

The V gene is TRBV6-6, the J gene TRBJ1-1; 8 bases align to TRBD1. With V trimmed by 7 bases and J by 3 bases, 4 bases remained unmatched. The V gene's germline CDR1 is MNHNY and CDR2 SVGAGI (reference sequence). The CDR3 loop spans 13 amino acids. CDR3 bases: TGTGCCAGCATTCAGGGGGCGTACACTGAAGCTTTCTTT. Amino acids: CASIQGAYTEAFF.

The chain employs TRBV5-4 and TRBJ2-1; 7 bases align to TRBD2. CDR1 is SGHNT and CDR2 is YYREEE in the germline V gene (reference sequence). J gave up 2 bases and V 4 bases, and 6 bases lay outside the gene matches. The CDR3 sequence is 15 residues long. CDR3: CASSLPGLPYNEQFF. The CDR3 nucleotides read TGTGCCAGCAGCCTCCCGGGACTACCCTACAATGAGCAGTTCTTC.

The CDR3 DNA reads TGTGCCAGCAGCTTATTCCCTAACAATGAGCAGTTCTTC. It is translated as CASSLFPNNEQFF. The rearrangement links TRBV7-2 to TRBJ2-1; no clear D. The CDR3 contains 13 residues. Germline CDR1 is SGHTA and CDR2 is FQGNSA. With 2 bases removed from V and 5 bases from J, the gap between germline ends came to 7 bases.

The V gene is TRBV19, the J gene TRBJ2-7; 8 nucleotides match TRBD1. CDR1 LNHDA and CDR2 SQIVND come from the germline V gene (reference sequence). The CDR3 runs 16 residues. V shed 6 bases and J 3 bases; nucleotides not matched to a gene: 13. The CDR3 DNA is TGTGCCAGTAGCACCCTGGACAGGGCGGAATTCTACGAGCAGTACTTC. This gives the protein CASSTLDRAEFYEQYF.

V and J are TRBV5-1 and TRBJ2-2, with 8 bases aligning to TRBD1. The CDR3 totals 17 residues. The trim removed 4 bases at V and 6 bases at J, leaving 14 bases unmatched. The V gene's germline CDR1 is SGHRS and CDR2 YFSETQ. Here the CDR3 reads CASSTAIRQGKSGELFF. The CDR3 DNA reads as TGCGCCAGCAGCACTGCCATAAGACAGGGGAAGTCCGGGGAGCTGTTTTTT.

This clone was counted once. This chain uses TRBV14 with TRBJ1-2; TRBD1 matches 7 bases. The CDR3 length is 17 residues. Looked up from germline, CDR1 is SGHDN and CDR2 is FVKESK. V shed 4 bases and J 0 bases; nucleotides not matched to a gene: 11. The CDR3 DNA is TGTGCCAGCAGCCCGTGGGACCAGGGGGTTCCTAACTATGGCTACACCTTC. This gives the protein CASSPWDQGVPNYGYTF.

The V call is TRBV27, the J call TRBJ2-7; 10 positions match TRBD2. With V trimmed by 5 bases and J by 2 bases, 9 bases remained unmatched. Germline V gene data show CDR1 as MNHEY and CDR2 as SMNVEV (reference sequence). CDR3 length: 16 amino acids. The CDR3 region has the DNA TGTGCCAGCAGTCCCAAGACTAGCGGGTCCCCCTACGAGCAGTACTTC. It translates to CASSPKTSGSPYEQYF.

Turning to this clone: Germline is not matched at one junction end, which may reflect a read error. The CDR3 loop reads CSSSSGGAPMNEQFF. The CDR3 region has the DNA TGCTCAAGCAGTTCCGGGGGAGCTCCCATGAATGAGCAGTTCTTC. This rearrangement joins TRBV27 to TRBJ2-1, with D tentatively TRBD2 (6 bases). Germline lookup yields CDR1 MNHEY and CDR2 SMNVEV (reference sequence). This CDR3 is 15 amino acids long.

The chain links TRBV7-2 to TRBJ2-1; 8 nucleotides match TRBD1. The CDR3 sequence is 15 residues long. Germline V lookup: CDR1 SGHTA, CDR2 FQGNSA. J lost 1 base, V lost 3 bases, and 2 bases had no gene match. The CDR3 DNA sequence: TGTGCCAGCAGCTTTCAGGGGGCTTCCTACAATGAGCAGTTCTTC. Its translation is CASSFQGASYNEQFF.

The chain is built from TRBV5-6 and TRBJ2-7, with 10 bases fitting TRBD2. CDR1 and CDR2 (germline): SGHDT, YYEEEE. V lost 2 bases and J lost 7; bases outside the gene matches: 6. This CDR3 comprises 14 residues. DNA for the CDR3: TGTGCCAGCAGCTTAGGGACTAGCGTGGATGAGCAGTACTTC. Translation gives CASSLGTSVDEQYF.

The V and J genes are TRBV5-1 and TRBJ1-1; TRBD1 might be the D (6 bases). The CDR3 sequence is 14 residues long. Germline V gene lookup returns CDR1 SGHRS and CDR2 YFSETQ. Trimming left V 4 bases short and J 3 bases short, with 13 bases between. This chain's CDR3 is CASSGTGSHTEAFF. The CDR3 DNA sequence: TGCGCCAGCAGCGGCACAGGGTCTCACACTGAAGCTTTCTTT.

This clone is a singleton in its sample. The chain joins TRBV2 to TRBJ1-6; a weak D match, TRBD1 (6 bases). CDR1 and CDR2 (germline): SNHLY, FYNNEI. The CDR3 is 19 amino acids. The V end lost 2 bases, the J end lost 5 bases, and 22 bases lay between the germline ends. CDR3 sequence (DNA): TGTGCCAGCAGTGAACTGGGGACACAAATGAACCTGAATAATTCACCCCTCCACTTT. Protein: CASSELGTQMNLNNSPLHF. Combining the CDR3 with reference TRBV2 and TRBJ1-6 gives the whole variable domain EPEVTQTPSHQVTQMGQEVILRCVPISNHLYFYWYRQILGQKVEFLVSFYNNEISEKSEIFDDQFSVERPDGSNFTLKIRSTKLEDSAMYFCASSELGTQMNLNNSPLHFGNGTRLTVT.

The rearrangement links TRBV7-9 to TRBJ1-1, with 7 bases aligning to TRBD1. There are 15 residues in the CDR3. After removal of 6 bases from V and 0 bases from J, the junction contained 7 bases not matched to a gene. Germline CDR1 and CDR2: SEHNR and FQNEAQ (reference sequence). CDR3: CASRNRGGVNTEAFF. In DNA, the CDR3 is TGTGCCAGCAGAAACAGGGGTGGCGTGAACACTGAAGCTTTCTTT.

The chain links TRBV5-1 to TRBJ2-3; 10 bases match TRBD2. The germline CDR1 and CDR2 sequences are SGHRS and YFSETQ. The junction had 5 bases not matched to a gene; V was cut back by 2 bases and J by 2 bases. There are 16 residues in the CDR3. The CDR3 DNA reads TGCGCCAGCAGCTTCGCACTAGCGGGATCCACAGATACGCAGTATTTT. Protein: CASSFALAGSTDTQYF.

This clone was seen just once. The chain combines TRBV4-3 with TRBJ1-1, with 7 bases lining up with TRBD1. Germline V CDR1 and CDR2: LGHNA, YSLEER. This CDR3 spans 15 amino acids. The V gene end was trimmed by 0 bases and the J gene end by 5 bases; junction bases not matched to a gene: 6. The CDR3 sequence: CASSQEGYRGTEAFF. CDR3 coding DNA: TGCGCCAGCAGCCAAGAAGGCTACAGGGGAACTGAAGCTTTCTTT.

The V call is TRBV5-6, the J call TRBJ1-6; D not resolved. This CDR3 spans 13 amino acids. V was shortened by 4 bases and J by 8 bases, with 10 bases between the two germline ends. Germline CDR1 is SGHDT and CDR2 is YYEEEE. CDR3 nucleotides: TGTGCCAGCAGCCGGTTTTTAGATTCACCCCTCCACTTT. Amino acids: CASSRFLDSPLHF. The full variable domain, in which reference TRBV5-6 and TRBJ1-6 provide the parts outside the CDR3, is DAGVTQSPTHLIKTRGQQVTLRCSPKSGHDTVSWYQQALGQGPQFIFQYYEEEERQRGNFPDRFSGHQFPNYSSELNVNALLLGDSALYLCASSRFLDSPLHFGNGTRLTVT.

The CDR3 is CASTIPKGVGTSVSLGYEQYF. CDR3 coding DNA: TGTGCCAGCACCATCCCTAAGGGTGTCGGGACTAGCGTCTCCCTTGGATACGAGCAGTACTTC. V usage is TRBV28 and J usage is TRBJ2-7; 10 positions match TRBD2. The germline CDR1 and CDR2 sequences are MDHEN and SYDVKM. The CDR3 sequence is 21 residues long. The V gene end was trimmed by 7 bases and the J gene end by 4 bases; junction bases not matched to a gene: 28.

The rearrangement uses TRBV5-1 and TRBJ1-3; 8 bases are shared with TRBD1. The V segment lost 4 bases and the J segment 4 bases; nucleotides outside the gene matches: 4. This CDR3 region has 14 residues. Germline CDR1 reads SGHRS; CDR2 reads YFSETQ. CDR3 bases: TGCGCCAGCAGCCTACAGGGGGACGGAAACACCATATATTTT. Translating it yields CASSLQGDGNTIYF.

A word on this clone: Distinct nucleotide sequences in the sample also encode this CDR3. The chain uses TRBV11-2 and TRBJ1-5, with 9 bases aligning to TRBD1. The CDR3 covers 14 residues. V dropped 5 bases and J dropped 7; count of bases not matched to a gene: 6. Germline V gene data show CDR1 as SGHAT and CDR2 as FQNNGV. DNA of the CDR3: TGTGCCAGCAGCCTGACAGGGGGGAGGCAGCCCCAGCATTTT. Translation gives CASSLTGGRQPQHF.

V usage is TRBV5-1 and J usage is TRBJ1-1; TRBD1 might be the D (5 bases). The CDR3 covers 13 residues. Trimming took 4 bases from V and 3 from J, leaving 10 bases between them. The germline V gene has CDR1 SGHRS and CDR2 YFSETQ. The CDR3, as DNA: TGCGCCAGCAGCCTACGGGGGGACACTGAAGCTTTCTTT. Encoded protein: CASSLRGDTEAFF.

The chain employs TRBV28 and TRBJ2-1; 7 bases fit TRBD2. This CDR3 has 18 amino acids. Germline CDR1 reads MDHEN; CDR2 reads SYDVKM. V lost 4 bases and J lost 5; bases outside the gene matches: 17. The CDR3 is CASSSDMSGAGQNNEQFF. CDR3 coding DNA: TGTGCCAGCAGTTCCGATATGTCCGGAGCGGGGCAAAACAATGAGCAGTTCTTC.